This T cell receptor beta chain was sequenced for a study of blood T cell repertoires in COVID-19. Background on the study: The analysed material was cDNA or gDNA that came from T cells, B-cell-depleted T cells, or PBMCs.

The CDR3 covers 13 residues. V was shortened by 8 bases and J by 2 bases, with 13 bases between the two germline ends. Germline loops: CDR1 SNHLY, CDR2 FYNNEI. Source study methods: The authors estimated nucleated cell counts from reference gene primer amplification. Data came from immunoSEQ multiplex PCR; TCRdb stores just in-frame clones and leaves some out. V and J calls and clone size are those listed in that table; D and trimming were worked out from the DNA. The sample has roughly 400,000 clones, approximately 91% seen once. The study drew participants aged about 18 to 95 years from under 30 US areas. Participant-reported clinical history was the basis for cohort assignment.

The specimen sequenced was PBMCs or T cells enriched from blood (not recorded which). The rearrangement uses TRBV2 and TRBJ2-7; D ambiguous. This sequence was found in a woman in her thirties or forties with acute COVID-19. CDR3 nucleotides: TGTGCCAGCTGCTGGTCGGTAACCTACGAGCAGTACTTC. Translating gives CASCWSVTYEQYF.